This T cell receptor beta chain was captured in a study of CD8+CD57+ T cells in acquired aplastic anemia. Germline V CDR1 and CDR2: DFQATT, SNEGSKA (reference sequence). V was shortened by 6 bases and J by 5 bases, with 20 bases between the two germline ends. The CDR3 has 15 residues. According to the study, genomic DNA was the template for TCR beta VDJ and CDR3 profiling. MiXCR was run by TCRdb on the reads, yielding one entry per CDR3 protein. The sample lists 250,000 to 350,000 distinct CDR3 sequences, 55% to 65% occurring once. The TCR originated in a human donor with severe aplastic anemia or a healthy control (not recorded which). The chain is built from TRBV20-1 and TRBJ2-1; D is possibly TRBD2 (6 bases). Sequencing was performed on sorted CD4+, CD8+, or CD8+CD57+ T cells (not recorded which) from PBMCs. The CDR3 region is CSAKREVSGHNEQFF. CDR3 nucleotides: TGCAGTGCCAAGAGGGAGGTTAGCGGACACAATGAGCAGTTCTTC.